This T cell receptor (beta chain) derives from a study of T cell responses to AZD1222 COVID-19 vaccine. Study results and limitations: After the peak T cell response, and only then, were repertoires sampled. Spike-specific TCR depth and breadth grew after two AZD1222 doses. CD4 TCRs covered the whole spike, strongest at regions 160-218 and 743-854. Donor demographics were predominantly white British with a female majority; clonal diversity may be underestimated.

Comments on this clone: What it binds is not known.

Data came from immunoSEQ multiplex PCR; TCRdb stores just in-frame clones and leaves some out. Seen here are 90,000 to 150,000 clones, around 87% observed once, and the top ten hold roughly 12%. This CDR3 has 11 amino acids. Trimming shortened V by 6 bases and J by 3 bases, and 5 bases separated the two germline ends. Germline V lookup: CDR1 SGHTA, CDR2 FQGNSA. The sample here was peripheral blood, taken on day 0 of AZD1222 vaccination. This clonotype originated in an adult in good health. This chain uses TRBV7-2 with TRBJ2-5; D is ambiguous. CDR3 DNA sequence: TGTGCCAGCAGACAGAAAGAGACCCAGTACTTC. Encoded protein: CASRQKETQYF.